The subject of this entry is one T cell receptor (beta chain). Antigen unknown. Through a sample-barcoded 5' primer and a J-beta primer mix, a second PCR was run for roughly 6 to 11 cycles. TCRdb re-called the 5' RACE reads with MiXCR, one entry per CDR3 protein. The data show around 820,000 distinct CDR3 sequences, roughly 25% seen once. The data were obtained in a study of blood T cells in healthy people across ages. Study-level results: It was held that diversity estimates obtained from one million T cells represented underestimates.

The CDR3 spans 13 residues. Trimming removed 1 base from V and 0 bases from J, with 4 bases in between. CDR1 is SGHRS and CDR2 is YFSETQ in the germline V gene. The same data also contributed to another study, on T cells of mothers and their children. According to that study: In cDNA synthesis, all of the extracted RNA was used at roughly 1.5 ug per 15 ul.

This receptor was taken from a boy under 18 in good health. The sequencing input was blood. The J gene is TRBJ1-1, the V gene TRBV5-1; the D is unclear. The CDR3 DNA sequence: TGCGCCAGCAGCTTGTTCATGAACACTGAAGCTTTCTTT. This translates into CASSLFMNTEAFF.